What follows describes a single T cell receptor (beta chain). Its recognized antigen is unknown. It may be a read error: a sequence one base away is much more abundant. This sample was included in a study of regulatory T cells in long-lasting Graves disease (dated by TCRdb to the early 2020s). Turning to the overall study: Persistent Graves' disease was defined as persistently positive TSH receptor autoantibodies together with antithyroid drug treatment for over 5 years. Peripheral blood TCR sequencing and RNA sequencing compared persistent Graves' disease patients with newly diagnosed Graves' disease patients. The study was registered as a clinical trial and conducted in China. A total of roughly 33 samples were covered by TCR sequencing, comprising roughly 13 persistent and roughly 20 newly diagnosed Graves' disease patients. In the clinical cohort, patients with persistent Graves' disease had used antithyroid drugs for an average of about 9.3 years. Findings and caveats that apply to the study as a whole: Persistent disease showed preferential use of TRBV28, TRBJ1-2 and TRBJ2-5, whereas newly diagnosed disease favored TRBV20-1 and TRBJ2-1. Sequencing and analysis were limited to the TCR beta chain. Compared with newly diagnosed patients, patients with persistent Graves' disease had lower TCR Shannon entropy and fewer highly expanded clones, which suggests clonal expansion. As a limitation, the authors acknowledged that the small sample size may reduce accuracy. More public clonotypes were shared among persistent patients (approximately 3,000) than among newly diagnosed patients (roughly 1,000). Peripheral blood alone was examined, since thyroid tissue, which constituted the primary lesion, could not be accessed.

Library prep was done by multiplex PCR. The sample was run on an Illumina HiSeq 4000. To build TCR beta libraries, CDR3 regions were amplified by Arm-PCR using iRepertoire HTBI primers. Gel purification was performed on PCR products prior to sequencing. Under the source paper's analysis protocol: Gene usage analysis of CDR3 amino acid clonotypes used the approximately 62 TRBV and more than 13 TRBJ segments found across samples. COPE and FqMerger were used to merge filtered high-quality paired reads into contigs. BLAST was used to align contigs to the IMGT TRBV, TRBD and TRBJ reference genes, and CDR3 was defined following IMGT. Clonotypes above 0.1% frequency were classified as highly expanded clones. Shannon entropy served as the measure of repertoire diversity, while the Gini coefficient captured V-J evenness. A clonotype found in more than one individual was treated as public. In TCRdb, the public reads were trimmed at Q25 with fastp and aligned with MiXCR, with productive beta chains retained. Rows merge per CDR3 protein into single entries with the most common DNA and genes. V and J calls and clone size were set by TCRdb, not the authors. This sample holds roughly 500,000 distinct CDR3 sequences; under 25% were observed only once. The ten largest clones take up 7% to 9% of the sample.

The time point label for this specimen denotes: persistent/refractory GD, antithyroid drugs over 5 years with positive TRAb. For both TCR sequencing and RNA sequencing, RNA was extracted from PBMCs in TRIzol. Graves' disease was diagnosed according to American Thyroid Association guidelines. Patients for the study were recruited at an endocrinology department in Xi'an, China. From each patient, about 8.9 milliliters of peripheral blood was collected into an EDTA anticoagulant tube. Ficoll Paque Plus density gradient separation was used to isolate PBMCs, and no further T cell sorting was performed. An Agilent 2100 Bioanalyzer and agarose gel were used to assess RNA quality, and a NanoDrop 2000 was used to measure RNA concentration. Spanning cysteine to phenylalanine, the CDR3 consists of 13 amino acids. The CDR3 DNA has 39 bases and is translated from base 1. For CDR1 and CDR2, the germline V gene lists MDHEN and SYDVKM. V and J lose 6 bases and 8 bases, and a span of 16 bases separates them.

This material consisted of peripheral blood mononuclear cells (PBMCs), taken when the disease was refractory, from a patient treated with antithyroid drugs. This clonotype was obtained from a female donor with Graves disease. The rearrangement joined TRBV28 to TRBJ1-2, with TRBD1 as a weak D call on 6 bases. At the DNA level, the sequence is TGTGCCAGCAGCCCCGGGACAAGATGCGGCTACACCTTC. The resulting protein is CASSPGTRCGYTF.